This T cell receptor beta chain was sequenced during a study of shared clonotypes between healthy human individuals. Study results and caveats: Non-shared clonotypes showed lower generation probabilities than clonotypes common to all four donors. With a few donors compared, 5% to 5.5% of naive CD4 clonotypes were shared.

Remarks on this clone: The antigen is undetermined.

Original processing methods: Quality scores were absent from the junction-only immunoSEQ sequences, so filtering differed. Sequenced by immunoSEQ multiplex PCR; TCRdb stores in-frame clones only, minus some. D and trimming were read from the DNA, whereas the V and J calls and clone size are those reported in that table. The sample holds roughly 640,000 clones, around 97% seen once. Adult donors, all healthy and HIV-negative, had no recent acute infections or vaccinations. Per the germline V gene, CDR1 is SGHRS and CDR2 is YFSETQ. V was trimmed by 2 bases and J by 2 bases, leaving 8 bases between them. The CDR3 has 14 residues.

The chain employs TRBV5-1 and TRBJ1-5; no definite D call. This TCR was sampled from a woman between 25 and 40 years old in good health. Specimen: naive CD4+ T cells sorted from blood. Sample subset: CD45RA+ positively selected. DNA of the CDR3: TGCGCCAGCAGCTTCCTGGGCGGCAATCAGCCCCAGCATTTT. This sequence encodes CASSFLGGNQPQHF.